The T cell receptor (beta chain) described here comes from a study of vaccination effects on CD4 cells after COVID-19. At the level of the study: Antigen-specific CD4+ T cells were expanded (with viral peptide pools) by the ViraFEST assay ahead of sequencing.

Following 10 days of culture, CD4+ T cells were isolated. Nucleocapsid antibodies were negative in the vaccine recipients, who had never had SARS-CoV-2 infection. Regarding this clone: Its target is not known.

Repertoires were generated with immunoSEQ multiplex PCR, while TCRdb's copy carries only in-frame clones and drops some. The sample lists about 72,000 clones, around 77% seen once, with 2% to 2.5% in the top ten. This sample comprised CD4+ T cells from PBMCs cultured without peptide, obtained before COVID-19 vaccination. The TCR was taken from a human donor who received a COVID-19 vaccine.

For the CDR3, the DNA is TGTGCCAGCAGTTCTAACTATGGCTACACCTTC. Amino acid sequence: CASSSNYGYTF. The chain employs TRBV28 and TRBJ1-2; D remains ambiguous. Germline V lookup: CDR1 MDHEN, CDR2 SYDVKM. The ends were cut back, 4 bases at V and 0 bases at J, with 0 bases in the middle. The CDR3 length is 11 residues.